Below are 12 T cell receptor beta chains sequenced from a single sample in a study of blood T cell repertoires in COVID-19 (dated by TCRdb to about 2020). Library construction relied on the immunoSEQ multiplex PCR assay. TCRdb re-hosts the immuneACCESS table, in-frame sequences only. Its copies lack some clones; in the studies checked, an unresolved V gene accounts for under half of them, and the cause for the rest is not known. This sample has about 300,000 clones in its table, and 80% to 95% of those were observed once. The ten largest clones add up to approximately 2.1% of the sample. The sample taken for sequencing was peripheral blood. Every receptor here comes from a woman in her twenties or thirties with COVID-19, enrolled during active disease.

The V gene is TRBV5-5, the J gene TRBJ1-2; TRBD1 is a possible D gene (6 bases). CDR3 length: 14 residues. From germline, CDR1 is SGHKS and CDR2 YYEKEE (reference sequence). Trimming stripped 4 bases from V and 0 bases from J, with 10 bases between. CDR3: CASSRDIANYGYTF. The CDR3 DNA reads TGTGCCAGCAGCCGGGACATTGCTAACTATGGCTACACCTTC.

J is TRBJ2-1 and V is TRBV27; a weak D match, TRBD2 (6 bases). This CDR3 spans 17 amino acids. V lost 5 bases and J lost 9, with 26 bases in between. Germline V gene sequence: CDR1 MNHEY, CDR2 SMNVEV (reference sequence). CDR3 protein: CASSPSNSVGSVSEQFF. CDR3 nucleotides: TGTGCCAGCAGTCCATCAAACTCAGTCGGGAGTGTAAGTGAGCAGTTCTTC.

The chain employs TRBV27 and TRBJ1-1; no clear D gene. Germline CDR1 and CDR2: MNHEY and SMNVEV (reference sequence). Trimming removed 3 bases at V and 4 bases at J, with 15 bases between. This CDR3 spans 15 amino acids. The CDR3 DNA reads TGTGCCAGCAGTTTTAGAAGGGTAGAGGGCACTGAAGCTTTCTTT. This sequence encodes CASSFRRVEGTEAFF.

This chain links TRBV5-4 with TRBJ2-3; 11 bases are a match to TRBD1. CDR1 SGHNT and CDR2 YYREEE come from the germline V gene (reference sequence). CDR3 length: 14 residues. The trim removed 4 bases at V and 4 bases at J, leaving 2 bases unmatched. CDR3 amino acids: CASSPGQGADTQYF. The DNA for the CDR3 is TGTGCCAGCAGCCCGGGACAGGGGGCAGATACGCAGTATTTT.

In its sample, this clone was seen once. As DNA, the CDR3 is TGCAGCGTTTTAAGCGGAGAATACGAGCAGTACTTC. Protein sequence: CSVLSGEYEQYF. This chain connects TRBV29-1 to TRBJ2-7, with a possible D match to TRBD2 (5 bases). This CDR3 comprises 12 residues. Germline V gene lookup returns CDR1 SQVTM and CDR2 ANQGSEA. Trimming pared 5 bases from V and 4 bases from J, leaving 12 bases between.

CDR3 in amino acids: CASSPHGQGGNIQYF. The CDR3 nucleotides are TGTGCCAGCAGCCCTCACGGACAGGGAGGCAACATTCAGTACTTC. This chain joins TRBV28 and TRBJ2-4; 8 bases agree with TRBD1. The CDR3 has 15 residues. The germline V gene encodes CDR1 MDHEN and CDR2 SYDVKM. Trimming removed 6 bases from V and 7 bases from J; junction bases left unmatched: 11. Complete variable domain (other parts from reference TRBV28 and TRBJ2-4): DVKVTQSSRYLVKRTGEKVFLECVQDMDHENMFWYRQDPGLGLRLIYFSYDVKMKEKGDIPEGYSVSREKKERFSLILESASTNQTSMYLCASSPHGQGGNIQYFGAGTRLSVL.

CDR3 sequence reads: CSVEERTATNEKLFF. The CDR3 DNA follows: TGCAGCGTTGAAGAGAGGACAGCAACTAATGAAAAACTGTTTTTT. J is TRBJ1-4 and V is TRBV29-1; D may be TRBD1 (6 bases). V was clipped by 0 bases and J by 0 bases, with 8 bases between them. Germline V gene sequence: CDR1 SQVTM, CDR2 ANQGSEA. There are 15 residues in the CDR3.

CDR3 protein: CASSPQGAGAIGYTF. Here the CDR3 DNA reads TGTGCCAGCAGTCCACAGGGTGCGGGGGCTATTGGCTACACCTTC. The gene calls are TRBV27 and TRBJ1-2; D is perhaps TRBD1 (6 bases). The CDR3 covers 15 residues. V lost 5 bases and J 7 bases, leaving 20 bases between the germline ends. Germline loops: CDR1 MNHEY, CDR2 SMNVEV (reference sequence).

V and J are TRBV19 and TRBJ2-7; 9 nucleotides match TRBD2. This CDR3 comprises 12 residues. The V gene's germline CDR1 is LNHDA and CDR2 SQIVND (reference sequence). Trimming removed 10 bases from V and 6 bases from J; junction bases left unmatched: 7. The CDR3 region is CATSGTRGEQYF. The CDR3, as DNA: TGTGCCACTAGCGGGACTCGTGGCGAGCAGTACTTC.

V is TRBV19 and J is TRBJ2-5, with D perhaps matching TRBD2 (5 bases). Trimming left V 3 bases short and J 5 bases short, with 10 bases between. This CDR3 spans 13 amino acids. CDR1 is LNHDA, CDR2 SQIVND, per germline (reference sequence). DNA of the CDR3: TGTGCCAGTAGTATCGGAGGAATTGAGACCCAGTACTTC. This gives the protein CASSIGGIETQYF.

The chain links TRBV27 to TRBJ2-6, with D tentatively TRBD2 (5 bases). The CDR3 is 15 residues long. V lost 0 bases and J lost 4, with 7 bases in between. Germline loops: CDR1 MNHEY, CDR2 SMNVEV (reference sequence). CDR3 loop: CASSLSREGANVLTF. The CDR3, as DNA: TGTGCCAGCAGTTTATCGAGGGAAGGGGCCAACGTCCTGACTTTC.

CDR3: CATSDTQGVNQPQHF. The CDR3, as DNA: TGTGCCACCAGTGATACACAGGGAGTGAATCAGCCCCAGCATTTT. This chain links TRBV24-1 with TRBJ1-5, with D possibly being TRBD1 (6 bases). V lost 3 bases and J lost 4, with 12 bases in between. The CDR3 contains 15 residues. Per germline, CDR1 KGHDR and CDR2 SFDVKD.